This TCR beta chain was captured by sequencing in a study of cytomegalovirus exposure and HLA in healthy donors (dated by TCRdb to about 2017). For context, the study as a whole: According to an earlier analysis of 587 of the donors, about 179 million T cells yielded some 110 million unique TCR beta sequences and about 300 Gb of sequence data. Roughly 300 gigabases of sequencing data and roughly 81 million unique TCR sequences made up an early release that covered over 550 HLA-typed donors. The genetic ancestry cluster associated with self-reported Caucasian donors included around four fifths of the approximately 410 genotyped donors. The aim of the study was to test whether cataloging public T cell receptors could identify signatures of past pathogen exposure. The study profiled the T cell repertoires of around 700 subjects by immunosequencing and related them to cytomegalovirus serostatus. Along with the roughly 670-subject first cohort, a separate validation cohort of 120 different subjects was used. High-throughput TCR immunosequencing, statistical association of individual TCRs with disease status, and machine learning were combined to predict cytomegalovirus infection status. A later analysis re-examined previously published TCR beta repertoires from roughly 720 donors and added high-resolution HLA genotyping to investigate patterns of TCR occurrence. Rather than using new phenotypic data, the later analysis identified candidate immune exposures from TCR beta sequences and from how often those sequences occurred across donors. An earlier analysis of some 600 of the donors applied high-throughput TCR beta sequencing to assess whether each TCR beta V gene segment acted as functional or pseudogenic. Alongside the repertoire data, information on donor age, sex, ethnicity and CMV serostatus was compiled. Genome-wide SNP genotypes for about 65% of the roughly 670 donors were used in a later genetic analysis, which treated that subset as a discovery cohort. All discovery cohort repertoires had been generated on a single sequencing platform. HLA typing covered class I and class II loci at four-digit resolution. The number of donors typed differed by locus, with 629-630 for A, B, C, DRB1 and DQB1, roughly 520 for DQA1, 600 to 610 for DPA1, and some 470 for DPB1. A handful of DR-DQ haplotypes were handled as single units for association and clustering because linkage in the cohort was strong. Across under 500 genotyped donors of the cohort, an average of about 240,000 unique TCR beta nucleotide sequences per donor were sequenced, and roughly 18% of those sequences were non-productive. What the work shows at the level of the full study, not this receptor alone: This cohort had only TCR beta chains sequenced, and the lack of alpha or paired-chain data limited which features could be detected. In an earlier analysis of fewer than 700 of the donors, most TCR beta V segments appeared in productive rearrangements about 87% or about 30% of the time, broadly matching IMGT annotations. Approximately 16 rarely observed V segments, including chromosome 9 orphons, were excluded from the earlier analysis of approximately 600 of the donors because counts were too low. According to a later genetic analysis, donors in an Asian-associated ancestry cluster had fewer N-insertions in productive TCRs than the roughly 670-donor mean. Most TCR sequences were observed very rarely across donors, whereas some public TCRs were present in many individuals. Assigning TCR associations to individual alleles was difficult when HLA alleles, especially DR and DQ, strongly co-occurred. Correlated functional status among segregating V segments might be attributable to linkage disequilibrium, but an unknown experimental factor could not be ruled out. For the cohort, immune exposure information was limited to CMV serostatus. A further reported finding was that TCR beta sequences accurately predicted the HLA-A and HLA-B alleles for most subjects in the first cohort. In the study, roughly 160 TCR beta chains were listed as associated with cytomegalovirus. A later analysis found that most CMV-associated TCR beta chains appeared HLA-restricted, with HLA associations seemingly driven largely by CMV exposure. Because the 87-base-pair reads could not distinguish some IMGT-functional V segments, including TRBV6-2 and TRBV6-3, those segments were excluded. At a false discovery rate of 0.05, a later analysis linked 15,000 to 20,000 TCR beta sequences to specific HLA alleles. A later analysis reported that several top co-occurrence clusters appeared linked to parvovirus B19, influenza, CMV and Epstein-Barr virus. A later analysis found that HLA-associated TCR beta chains were more clonally expanded and had lower generation probabilities than equally common non-associated chains. The authors suggested that the approach could potentially be generalized to other disease states and immunological phenotypes. In a later analysis, TCR association rates were found to vary across HLA loci, with the most associated TCRs seen for DRB1 alleles and the fewest for HLA-C alleles. In vitro tests confirmed that a few of the cytomegalovirus-associated TCR beta chains recognize cytomegalovirus antigens. The classifier was reported to diagnose cytomegalovirus status with high specificity and sensitivity in both the original cohort and the validation cohort. In a later genetic analysis, a missense DCLRE1C variant was associated with V-gene and J-gene trimming of TCR beta chains, and the association was replicated in an independent cohort. A cluster of highly shared sequence variants was judged likely to be a technical artifact of the sequencing pipeline. The presence/absence analyses assumed that sequencing depth was roughly uniform across donors, and that assumption may not be true. Because HLA typing was unavailable for some donors at each locus, only the typed subset was used in association tests.

The library relied on the immunoSEQ multiplex PCR assay. The multiplex PCR relied on a mix of 60 forward primers for TCR Vbeta segments and 13 reverse primers for TCR Jbeta segments. Amplification of the CDR3 region of rearranged TCR beta genes was performed with a multiplex PCR assay on genomic DNA. The Illumina HiSeq System was used to sequence the amplified TCR beta libraries as 87-base-pair reads. In the authors' own workflow: A later analysis counted approximately 76 million unique TCR beta chains across the approximately 700 repertoires, and around 12 million of these chains were shared by at least two donors. A nearest-neighbor algorithm error-corrected the raw reads and collapsed the reads into unique sequences, merging closely related sequences to remove PCR and sequencing errors. Alignment of CDR3 sequences to IMGT reference sequences was used to assign V, D and J gene segments. For a sequence to be retained, a match of at least six nucleotides to both a V gene segment and a J gene segment was required. A rearrangement counted as productive if the CDR3 had no stop codons and remained in frame with V and J, and every other rearrangement counted as non-productive. Following IMGT convention, CDR3 was defined as the stretch from the second conserved V-encoded cysteine up to the conserved J-encoded phenylalanine. The earlier analysis of 450 to 750 of the donors excluded any sequence lacking an unambiguous match to a single V gene segment. In an earlier analysis of roughly 600 of the donors, a V segment was called functional when productive rearrangements were above 56.7%, and segregating when the standard deviation between donors exceeded 5%. To diagnose cytomegalovirus status from the catalog of TCR beta chain sequences, a statistical classification framework was built. In a later analysis, V and J genes were assigned by comparing TCR nucleotide sequences against IMGT/GENE-DB human TR gene sequences. A later analysis assigned CDR3 sequences and most-parsimonious VDJ recombination scenarios with the TCRdist pipeline. A later analysis defined each TCR beta chain by its CDR3 amino acid sequence plus V-gene family, and excluded reads lacking a unique V-gene family. In a later analysis, several hundred highly shared, low-generation-probability nucleotide sequences were removed to address suspected cross-contamination and a sequencing artifact. In a later analysis, a clonal expansion index was calculated for each public chain from normalized within-repertoire ranks of inferred template counts. In a later analysis, generation probabilities were computed with a VDJ recombination model fitted to out-of-frame rearrangements, and the resulting probabilities were checked against IGoR. In a later analysis, TCR-TCR, TCR-HLA and TCR-CMV co-occurrence was scored with hypergeometric tests, and a repertoire-size bias correction was applied to TCR pairs. A later analysis estimated false discovery rates by permuting HLA or CMV assignments 20 times. In a later analysis, co-occurring TCRs were grouped using DBSCAN, with TCRdist sequence similarity added in when clustering inside HLA-allele-positive subsets. Repertoires with fewer than 30,000 or more than 120,000 public chains were left out of co-occurrence clustering, as were roughly five repertoires with anomalous nucleotide sharing. Held by TCRdb, this immuneACCESS table contains in-frame sequences only and omits some clones. Under half of the omission traces to an unresolved V gene where checked; the cause of the rest is unknown. The V and J calls and clone size come from that table; D and trimming were worked out from the DNA. Counted in this sample were 200,000 or so clones; approximately 88% of them appeared once. The top ten constitute 0.25% to 0.3% of the sample.

About this clone itself: It lacks a known antigen. Per-base qualities were not stored, and no clone one base away is much larger.

From the cysteine through the phenylalanine, the CDR3 covers 14 amino acids. Here the CDR3 DNA is all that survives: 42 bases in frame from base 1. The germline V gene encodes CDR1 SQVTM and CDR2 ANQGSEA. Here V drops 3 bases and J drops 10 bases, and the junction holds 11 bases not matched to any gene. The cohort comprised around 690 healthy bone marrow donors. Cohort members were all nominally healthy when sampled, although unrecorded immune exposures were likely present. The donor tested CMV seronegative, placing the donor among the roughly 350 seronegative members of the cohort. Every donor gave a peripheral blood sample, and the peripheral blood mononuclear cells from that sample were used for TCR beta sequencing. The Qiagen DNeasy Blood Extraction Kit was used to extract genomic DNA from the blood cell samples.

The sequence was obtained from a boy aged 10-17 years in good health and CMV-seronegative. Sequenced input: PBMCs. Rearrangement joined TRBV29-1 to TRBJ2-1; TRBD2 agrees with 8 junctional bases. The DNA reads TGCAGCGTTGATCTAGGGACTAGAAGATCGGAGCAGTTCTTC. Its coded protein is CSVDLGTRRSEQFF.